This T cell receptor beta chain was recorded in a study of T cells after yellow fever vaccination. Findings and limits, study-wide: FACS-sorted repertoires could contain abundant clonotypes contaminating from the bulk population. The secondary response peaked faster, at day 5 versus 15, but was weaker.

Concerning this clonotype itself: No antigen is known for it.

As TCR cDNA was made by 5'RACE template switching, a universal primer site and UMIs were added. TCRdb reanalysed the 5' RACE reads using MiXCR and keeps one entry per CDR3 protein. The sample has 200,000 to 250,000 distinct CDR3 sequences; 3% to 4% are singletons. CDR1 and CDR2 from the germline V gene are SGHTA and FQGNSA. V shed 5 bases and J shed 0 bases, with 16 bases lying between them. CDR3 size: 16 residues. The sample consisted of CD4+ T cells sorted from PBMCs, taken 10 days after the yellow fever booster vaccination. This sequence joins TRBV7-2 and TRBJ1-1, with TRBD1 as a possible D gene (5 bases). This clonotype was obtained from a man aged 18 to 29 who received the YFV17D yellow fever vaccine. The CDR3 nucleotides are TGTGCCAGCAGCACAAGCAGGGTTGGGATGAACACTGAAGCTTTCTTT. Its protein product is CASSTSRVGMNTEAFF.